The sequence of this T cell receptor beta chain was determined in a study of cytomegalovirus exposure and HLA in healthy donors. Study outcomes and limitations: What a later analysis reportedly showed was that an Asian-associated ancestry cluster had fewer N-insertions than the roughly 670-donor mean. Specificity of a few CMV-associated chains for CMV antigens was verified in vitro. For TCR beta chains, V- and J-gene trimming was later linked to a missense DCLRE1C variant. Sequencing artifact likely explains a cluster of highly shared sequence variants.

V lost 8 bases and J 0 bases, leaving 19 bases between the germline ends. CDR1 and CDR2 from the germline V gene are GTSNPN and SVGIG (reference sequence). This CDR3 comprises 15 residues. Concerning this clone itself: Its antigen is unidentified.

PCR amplification relied on 60 Vbeta primers (plus 13 Jbeta primers). Assay: immunoSEQ multiplex PCR; the TCRdb copy retains only in-frame clones and omits some. This sample's table has just over 80,000 clones. The receptor was isolated from a woman in her twenties or thirties in good health and CMV-seronegative. The sequenced material came from PBMCs. V and J are TRBV30 and TRBJ1-1; TRBD1 might be the D (5 bases). CDR3 sequence: CAGNGGRSLNTEAFF. The CDR3 coding sequence is TGTGCCGGGAATGGGGGGAGGAGTTTGAACACTGAAGCTTTCTTT.